Listed here are 29 T cell receptor beta chains from one sample, sequenced in a study of blood T cells in healthy people across ages. The authors ran a second PCR of 7 to 11 cycles using a sample-barcoded 5' primer and a J-beta primer mix. TCRdb passed the 5' RACE reads through MiXCR, listing each CDR3 protein once. The sample has more than 1 million distinct CDR3 sequences, under 45% seen once. The specimen was blood. These receptors were collected from a woman aged 55-75 years in good health.

This clonotype was recorded a few times. The gene calls are TRBV15 and TRBJ2-1, with D possibly matching TRBD2 (6 bases). With 6 bases removed from V and 7 bases from J, the gap between germline ends came to 10 bases. Germline CDR1 reads LNHNV; CDR2 reads YYDKDF (reference sequence). The length of the CDR3 is 12 residues. This CDR3 is CATRGTGNEQFF. As DNA, the CDR3 is TGTGCCACCAGAGGGACTGGAAATGAGCAGTTCTTC. Full variable domain (remainder filled in from reference TRBV15 and TRBJ2-1): DAMVIQNPRYQVTQFGKPVTLSCSQTLNHNVMYWYQQKSSQAPKLLFHYYDKDFNNEADTPDNFQSRRPNTSFCFLDIRSPGLGDTAMYLCATRGTGNEQFFGPGTRLTVL.

Worth noting for this clonotype: The junction departs from the called germline gene at one end, perhaps through a read error. The V and J genes are TRBV15 and TRBJ2-3, with 8 bases matching TRBD1. The CDR3 totals 15 residues. Germline V gene sequence: CDR1 LNHNV, CDR2 YYDKDF (reference sequence). This CDR3 reads CTTSSRTGLTDTQYF. CDR3 nucleotide sequence: TGTACCACCAGCAGCAGGACAGGGTTGACAGATACGCAGTATTTT.

The chain links TRBV27 to TRBJ2-5; D may be TRBD2 (6 bases). Trimming removed 3 bases from V and 0 bases from J, with 14 bases in between. Germline CDR1 reads MNHEY; CDR2 reads SMNVEV (reference sequence). The length of the CDR3 is 16 residues. The DNA for the CDR3 is TGTGCCAGCAGTTTTCAAGCGGGCGGGGACCAAGAGACCCAGTACTTC. Residues: CASSFQAGGDQETQYF.

This clonotype was seen a few times. CDR3 bases: TGTGCCAGCAGCCTACGAACCGGCGAGCAGTACTTC. Protein product: CASSLRTGEQYF. The chain combines TRBV27 with TRBJ2-5; D unresolved. The DNA end is a closer match to TRBJ2-7, so the J assignment may be wrong. Germline loops: CDR1 MNHEY, CDR2 SMNVEV (reference sequence). This CDR3 spans 12 amino acids.

In this sample, this clonotype turned up a few times. The chain joins TRBV10-3 to TRBJ2-3; 11 bases match TRBD2. Trimming cost V 4 bases and J 4 bases; bases outside gene matches: 10. Germline assignment: CDR1 ENHRY and CDR2 SYGVKD. The CDR3 extends over 17 amino acids. CDR3: CAISGGVAGGFADTQYF. The CDR3 DNA sequence: TGTGCCATCAGTGGAGGAGTAGCGGGAGGGTTCGCAGATACGCAGTATTTT.

CDR3 sequence (DNA): TGTGCCAGCAGTCCCGGGACAGCAACTACCACAGATACGCAGTATTTT. Its translation is CASSPGTATTTDTQYF. This chain uses TRBV12-3 or TRBV12-4 with TRBJ2-3; the match to TRBD1 covers 7 bases. The CDR3 spans 16 residues. J lost 2 bases, V lost 5 bases, and 10 bases had no gene match.

The V and J genes are TRBV5-5 and TRBJ1-5; TRBD1 aligns across 8 bases. J lost 5 bases, V lost 2 bases, and 12 bases had no gene match. Germline-derived CDR1 and CDR2 are SGHKS and YYEKEE (reference sequence). The CDR3 is 17 amino acids. In nucleotides, the CDR3 is TGTGCCAGCAGCTTCCGGGACAGGCGACCCTCTGATCAGCCCCAGCATTTT. It codes for CASSFRDRRPSDQPQHF. Full variable domain (remainder filled in from reference TRBV5-5 and TRBJ1-5): DAGVTQSPTHLIKTRGQQVTLRCSPISGHKSVSWYQQVLGQGPQFIFQYYEKEERGRGNFPDRFSARQFPNYSSELNVNALLLGDSALYLCASSFRDRRPSDQPQHFGDGTRLSIL.

V and J are TRBV4-1 and TRBJ1-4; no firm D call. Germline V gene data show CDR1 as MGHRA and CDR2 as YSYEKL. Trimming removed 4 bases at V and 1 base at J, with 13 bases between. The CDR3 consists of 16 residues. The CDR3 spells CASSPPPWETNEKLFF. As DNA, the CDR3 is TGCGCCAGCAGCCCACCTCCCTGGGAAACTAATGAAAAACTGTTTTTT.

Turning to this clonotype: The junction and the germline gene differ at one end; a read error may be behind it. The chain combines TRBV9 with TRBJ2-4; the D gene is possibly TRBD1 (5 bases). This CDR3 is 13 amino acids long. The germline V gene encodes CDR1 SGDLS and CDR2 YYNGEE. The CDR3 coding sequence is TGTGCCAGCAGCGTAGAGGGGTCGACTTTGCTCTTCTTC. Its protein product is CASSVEGSTLLFF.

Turning to this clonotype: A junction boundary mismatches the germline segment, possibly from a read error. This rearrangement joins TRBV4-2 to TRBJ1-1; no definite D call. The CDR3 totals 13 residues. CDR1 LGHNA and CDR2 YNFKEQ come from the germline V gene. In DNA, the CDR3 is TGTGTCAGCAGCCAGGAACCTGGCACTGAAGCTTTCTTT. As protein: CVSSQEPGTEAFF.

At least ten counts were recorded for this clonotype. The V call is TRBV29-1, the J call TRBJ1-2; D uncertain. The CDR3 spans 12 residues. Per germline, CDR1 SQVTM and CDR2 ANQGSEA. The V and J ends lost 6 bases and 6 bases respectively, with 14 bases between them. The CDR3 coding sequence is TGCAGCGTCGGAGGAGGGCTGAATGGCTACACCTTC. Translated, it gives CSVGGGLNGYTF.

There are a few counts of this clonotype. This sequence joins TRBV28 and TRBJ1-1; the match to TRBD1 covers 8 bases. Germline V lookup: CDR1 MDHEN, CDR2 SYDVKM. CDR3 length: 15 amino acids. The V and J ends lost 4 bases and 0 bases, in that order; junction bases with no gene match: 4. CDR3 loop: CASSSGDRLNTEAFF. As DNA, the CDR3 is TGTGCCAGCAGTTCCGGGGACAGGCTGAACACTGAAGCTTTCTTT. Full variable domain (outside the CDR3, taken from reference TRBV28 and TRBJ1-1): DVKVTQSSRYLVKRTGEKVFLECVQDMDHENMFWYRQDPGLGLRLIYFSYDVKMKEKGDIPEGYSVSREKKERFSLILESASTNQTSMYLCASSSGDRLNTEAFFGQGTRLTVV.

The J gene is TRBJ2-5, the V gene TRBV7-9; no reliable D call. Trimming took 7 bases from V and 5 from J, leaving 14 bases between them. Per the germline V gene, CDR1 is SEHNR and CDR2 is FQNEAQ (reference sequence). The CDR3 consists of 13 residues. As DNA, the CDR3 is TGTGCCAGCAATCCCCTCGAGGTGGAGACCCAGTACTTC. It is translated as CASNPLEVETQYF.

This clonotype has only a few counts. The chain links TRBV20-1 to TRBJ2-1; D might be TRBD2 (6 bases). The CDR3 spans 14 residues. CDR1 is DFQATT and CDR2 is SNEGSKA in the germline V gene (reference sequence). V was trimmed by 0 bases and J by 3 bases, leaving 9 bases between them. This chain's CDR3 is CSARDAGFYNEQFF. The CDR3 DNA sequence: TGCAGTGCTAGAGACGCGGGATTCTACAATGAGCAGTTCTTC.

The rearrangement uses TRBV14 and TRBJ1-1; 10 bases line up with TRBD1. Per germline, CDR1 SGHDN and CDR2 FVKESK. The CDR3 has 15 amino acids. The V segment lost 3 bases and the J segment 5 bases; nucleotides outside the gene matches: 6. CDR3 nucleotide sequence: TGTGCCAGCAGCCAGCGACAGGGGGCATCGACTGAAGCTTTCTTT. This sequence encodes CASSQRQGASTEAFF. The whole variable domain, remainder taken from reference TRBV14 and TRBJ1-1, is EAGVTQFPSHSVIEKGQTVTLRCDPISGHDNLYWYRRVMGKEIKFLLHFVKESKQDESGMPNNRFLAERTGGTYSTLKVQPAELEDSGVYFCASSQRQGASTEAFFGQGTRLTVV.

This clonotype was counted between two and nine times. V usage is TRBV7-9 and J usage is TRBJ2-7, with D perhaps TRBD2 (7 bases). The V end was cut by 4 bases, the J end by 1 base, with 17 bases between. In germline, CDR1 is SEHNR, CDR2 FQNEAQ (reference sequence). This CDR3 comprises 16 residues. CDR3 sequence: CASSSKRGGSSYEQYF. The DNA for the CDR3 is TGTGCCAGCAGCTCAAAAAGGGGGGGTTCTTCCTACGAGCAGTACTTC.

This clonotype was observed a handful of times. This chain uses TRBV9 with TRBJ2-1; 9 nucleotides line up with TRBD2. CDR1 is SGDLS and CDR2 is YYNGEE in the germline V gene. Trimming removed 0 bases from V and 9 bases from J; junction bases left unmatched: 16. CDR3 length: 18 residues. For the CDR3, the DNA is TGTGCCAGCAGCGTAGGGCCGGGTCTAGCGGGAACCAGTCGTGAGCAGTTCTTC. This sequence encodes CASSVGPGLAGTSREQFF.

This clonotype was seen only a few times. The chain links TRBV28 to TRBJ2-4, with 8 bases that match TRBD2. Germline values: CDR1 MDHEN, CDR2 SYDVKM. The CDR3 extends over 15 amino acids. J gave up 7 bases and V 7 bases, and 12 bases lay outside the gene matches. CDR3 sequence reads: CASTNPGGDPNIQYF. DNA of the CDR3: TGTGCCAGCACCAACCCCGGGGGGGACCCCAACATTCAGTACTTC.

The chain joins TRBV12-3 or TRBV12-4 to TRBJ1-4; 9 bases map to TRBD1. After removal of 4 bases from V and 5 bases from J, the junction contained 5 bases not matched to a gene. This CDR3 contains 15 residues. The CDR3 spells CASSSNRGLNEKLFF. CDR3 coding DNA: TGTGCCAGCAGTTCCAACAGGGGGCTGAATGAAAAACTGTTTTTT.

Worth noting for this clonotype: A much larger clone differs by one base, so this may be a read error. The chain recombines TRBV15 with TRBJ2-5; TRBD2 might be the D (6 bases). The J call may be mistaken, given a closer DNA end match to TRBJ2-7. CDR3 length: 16 residues. Germline loops: CDR1 LNHNV, CDR2 YYDKDF (reference sequence). The CDR3 reads CATSTVEGSGTYEQYF. CDR3 coding DNA: TGTGCCACCAGCACCGTGGAGGGTAGCGGAACCTACGAGCAGTACTTC.

This clonotype has a handful of counts. The chain employs TRBV27 and TRBJ2-1; TRBD2 agrees at 11 bases. Germline CDR1 is MNHEY and CDR2 is SMNVEV (reference sequence). The CDR3 extends over 16 amino acids. The V gene end was trimmed by 5 bases and the J gene end by 4 bases; junction bases not matched to a gene: 7. As DNA, the CDR3 is TGTGCCAGCAGTCCACGAGGGACTAGCGGTTACAATGAGCAGTTCTTC. Its protein is CASSPRGTSGYNEQFF.

This clonotype was seen just once. The junction differs from germline at one of its ends, possibly a read error. The chain has TRBV4-1 and TRBJ1-4, with D hard to call. The CDR3 runs to 15 residues. Germline CDR1 is MGHRA and CDR2 is YSYEKL. The CDR3 bases are TGCGCCAGCAGCCAAGAGGGCGGTTATAGTGAAGAACTGTTTTTT. It is translated as CASSQEGGYSEELFF.

DNA for the CDR3: TGTGCCAGCAGTGGCGATAGGGACAGAGGGTTCTCCTACGAGCAGTACTTC. Protein product: CASSGDRDRGFSYEQYF. The rearrangement links TRBV2 to TRBJ2-7; 7 positions match TRBD1. CDR3 size: 17 residues. V shed 4 bases, J shed 0 bases, and the junction held 12 bases outside the gene matches. The germline V gene encodes CDR1 SNHLY and CDR2 FYNNEI.

The V and J genes are TRBV20-1 and TRBJ2-1; 9 bases are a match to TRBD1. CDR3 length equals 12 residues. CDR1 and CDR2 (germline): DFQATT, SNEGSKA (reference sequence). CDR3 nucleotides: TGCAGAGTTGGACAGGGGACGAATGAGCAGTTCTTC. As protein: CRVGQGTNEQFF.

The rearrangement joins TRBV11-2 to TRBJ2-1; maybe TRBD1 (5 bases). V gave up 8 bases and J gave up 7 bases, with 21 bases separating them. Looked up from germline, CDR1 is SGHAT and CDR2 is FQNNGV. This CDR3 has 15 amino acids. The CDR3 DNA is TGTGCCAGCGGTTTGGGGCAGCCGAATTGGAATGAGCAGTTCTTC. Protein: CASGLGQPNWNEQFF. The complete variable domain, with remaining parts taken from reference TRBV11-2 and TRBJ2-1, reads EAGVAQSPRYKIIEKRQSVAFWCNPISGHATLYWYQQILGQGPKLLIQFQNNGVVDDSQLPKDRFSAERLKGVDSTLKIQPAKLEDSAVYLCASGLGQPNWNEQFFGPGTRLTVL.

To note about this clonotype: A single base separates this from a much larger clone, so it may be a read error. The chain recombines TRBV7-2 with TRBJ2-4; D is possibly TRBD1 (5 bases). The germline V gene has CDR1 SGHTA and CDR2 FQGNSA. The V gene lost 5 bases and the J gene lost 0 bases, with 8 bases spanning the gap. The CDR3 runs to 14 residues. The CDR3 loop reads CASSNRIAKNIQYF. Here the CDR3 DNA reads TGTGCCAGCAGCAACAGGATAGCCAAAAACATTCAGTACTTC.

This clonotype has more than one count but fewer than ten. The chain uses TRBV7-8 and TRBJ2-6; D is perhaps TRBD1 (6 bases). The CDR3 loop spans 17 amino acids. V was pared by 5 bases and J by 0 bases, with 14 bases between. Germline values: CDR1 SGHVS, CDR2 FQNEAQ. In DNA, the CDR3 is TGTGCCAGCAGCCTACGGGACACCCGCTCTGGGGCCAACGTCCTGACTTTC. Translation: CASSLRDTRSGANVLTF.

This chain joins TRBV7-9 and TRBJ1-5, with D maybe TRBD1 (5 bases). Deletions cut 4 bases from V and 1 base from J, with 11 bases between. CDR1 SEHNR and CDR2 FQNEAQ come from the germline V gene (reference sequence). The CDR3 is 15 amino acids. This chain's CDR3 is CASSSYGGSNQPQHF. For the CDR3, the DNA is TGTGCCAGCAGCTCGTACGGGGGAAGCAATCAGCCCCAGCATTTT.

This chain links TRBV20-1 with TRBJ2-1, with D possibly matching TRBD1 (6 bases). The CDR3 runs 12 residues. V lost 4 bases and J lost 4, with 8 bases in between. The germline CDR1 and CDR2 sequences are DFQATT and SNEGSKA (reference sequence). CDR3 loop: CSATDRYNEQFF. The CDR3 DNA sequence: TGCAGTGCTACCGACAGGTACAATGAGCAGTTCTTC.